This TCR beta chain was identified in a study of blood T cell repertoires in COVID-19. Study in general: Acute and convalescent COVID-19 samples came from the United States, Italy and Spain. From T cells, B-cell-depleted T cells, or PBMCs came the material, which was cDNA or gDNA.

Original methodology: Reference gene primer amplification in the assay estimated nucleated cell counts. Produced via immunoSEQ multiplex PCR; TCRdb's table is partial and in-frame only. V and J calls and clone size come straight from that table; D and trimming were deduced from the DNA. The sample yields 250,000 to 350,000 clones, approximately 87% seen once. V gave up 4 bases and J gave up 4 bases; unmatched junction bases: 13. The germline CDR1 and CDR2 sequences are SGHNT and YYREEE (reference sequence). This CDR3 is built from 16 residues. This chain connects TRBV5-4 to TRBJ2-5, with TRBD1 matching over 7 bases. The TCR was taken from a woman in her fifties or sixties with active or convalescent COVID-19. The sample taken for sequencing was peripheral blood. CDR3 coding DNA: TGTGCCAGCAGCCCCCTAGGGGGCAAAACCGGAGAGACCCAGTACTTC. Protein: CASSPLGGKTGETQYF.